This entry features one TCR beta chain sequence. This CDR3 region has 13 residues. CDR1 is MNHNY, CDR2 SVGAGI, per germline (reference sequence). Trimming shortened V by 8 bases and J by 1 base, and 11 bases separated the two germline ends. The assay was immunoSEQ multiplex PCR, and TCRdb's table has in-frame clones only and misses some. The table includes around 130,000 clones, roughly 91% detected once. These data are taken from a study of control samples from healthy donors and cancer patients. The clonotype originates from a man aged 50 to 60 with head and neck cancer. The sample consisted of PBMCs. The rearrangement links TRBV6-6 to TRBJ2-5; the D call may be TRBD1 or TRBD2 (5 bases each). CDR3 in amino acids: CASLAGAQETQYF. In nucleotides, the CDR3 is TGTGCCAGCCTTGCCGGGGCCCAAGAGACCCAGTACTTC.